Presented here are 14 T cell receptor beta chains from one specimen sequenced in a study of T cells in narcolepsy. Sequenced by immunoSEQ multiplex PCR; TCRdb stores in-frame clones only, minus some. The table shows about 37,000 clones, with less than 90% occurring only once. Input material: memory (CD45RA-) CD4+ T cells from blood. The receptor source for this set is a human donor in good health.

The V call is TRBV15, the J call TRBJ1-1, with D unclear. The CDR3 spans 14 residues. From germline, CDR1 is LNHNV and CDR2 YYDKDF (reference sequence). The germline V and J ends were trimmed by 5 bases and 7 bases, with 17 bases remaining between them. The DNA for the CDR3 is TGTGCCACCAGCCGTTCCGGGCCCTCGGTTGAAGCTTTCTTT. This codes for CATSRSGPSVEAFF.

The CDR3 region has the DNA TGTGCCAGTAGTATAGTGATGGGGACCTCCTACGAGCAGTACTTC. The encoded protein is CASSIVMGTSYEQYF. The J gene is TRBJ2-7, the V gene TRBV19, with D possibly called TRBD1 or TRBD2 (5 bases each). V gave up 1 base and J gave up 0 bases, with 10 bases separating them. CDR1 LNHDA and CDR2 SQIVND come from the germline V gene (reference sequence). The CDR3 is 15 residues long.

This chain connects TRBV5-4 to TRBJ2-1, with D possibly being TRBD1 (6 bases). The V end was cut by 0 bases, the J end by 2 bases, with 9 bases between. Per germline, CDR1 SGHNT and CDR2 YYREEE (reference sequence). This CDR3 has 15 amino acids. The CDR3 reads CASSLGQGTYNEQFF. The CDR3 DNA reads as TGTGCCAGCAGCTTGGGGCAGGGGACCTACAATGAGCAGTTCTTC.

The J gene is TRBJ1-1, the V gene TRBV18, with D unresolved. Germline CDR1 is KGHSH and CDR2 is LQKENI. The CDR3 is made up of 14 amino acids. V lost 2 bases and J lost 6, with 13 bases in between. The CDR3 nucleotides are TGTGCCAGCTCACCAGAGAGGCGAATCGCTGAAGCTTTCTTT. Protein sequence: CASSPERRIAEAFF.

V and J are TRBV9 and TRBJ2-3; TRBD2 aligns across 9 bases. Trimming cost V 4 bases and J 2 bases; bases outside gene matches: 8. CDR3 length: 16 amino acids. CDR1 is SGDLS and CDR2 is YYNGEE in the germline V gene. CDR3 DNA: TGTGCCAGCAGCACCCAAGCGGGAGGATACACAGATACGCAGTATTTT. It encodes CASSTQAGGYTDTQYF.

The rearrangement links TRBV7-9 to TRBJ2-5; D uncertain. Judging by the DNA end, TRBJ2-7 fits better; the J call may be wrong. The CDR3 totals 13 residues. Germline values: CDR1 SEHNR, CDR2 FQNEAQ (reference sequence). The CDR3 DNA reads as TGTGCCAGCATCCCAAGTGGAGCGTACGAGCAGTACTTC. Protein sequence: CASIPSGAYEQYF.

The chain recombines TRBV6-1 with TRBJ2-7; the D is unclear. In germline, CDR1 is MNHNS, CDR2 SASEGT. The V and J ends lost 7 bases and 5 bases respectively, with 18 bases between them. The CDR3 length is 14 residues. The CDR3 DNA reads as TGTGCCAGCACCACTAACATAGGTCGAAACGAGCAGTACTTC. Its translation is CASTTNIGRNEQYF.

The chain combines TRBV6-5 with TRBJ2-5; D tentatively fits TRBD1 or TRBD2 (6 bases each). The DNA end is a closer match to TRBJ2-7, so the J assignment may be wrong. The germline gives CDR1 MNHEY, CDR2 SVGAGI. CDR3 length equals 14 residues. The CDR3 here is CASSPTGDIYEQYF. The CDR3 DNA follows: TGTGCCAGCAGTCCAACGGGGGACATCTACGAGCAGTACTTC.

V gene TRBV5-6 combines with J gene TRBJ2-5, with 7 bases that match TRBD1. J was trimmed by 3 bases and V by 3 bases; bases with no gene match: 5. The CDR3 spans 14 residues. Germline assignment: CDR1 SGHDT and CDR2 YYEEEE. CDR3: CASSYRDRKETQYF. The CDR3 nucleotides are TGTGCCAGCAGCTATAGGGACAGAAAAGAGACCCAGTACTTC.

The chain combines TRBV7-2 with TRBJ2-7; no firm D call. V was pared by 3 bases and J by 6 bases, with 12 bases between. This CDR3 has 13 residues. Germline assignment: CDR1 SGHTA and CDR2 FQGNSA. CDR3 coding DNA: TGTGCCAGCAGCTTTGGAGAGTGGGGCGAGCAGTACTTC. Amino acid sequence: CASSFGEWGEQYF.

V is TRBV7-2 and J is TRBJ2-2; 12 bases fit TRBD2. With V trimmed by 4 bases and J by 6 bases, 6 bases remained unmatched. The CDR3 runs to 16 residues. CDR1 and CDR2 from the germline V gene are SGHTA and FQGNSA. Here the CDR3 reads CASSSPSGGAPGELFF. In DNA, the CDR3 is TGTGCCAGCAGCTCACCTAGCGGGGGGGCCCCCGGGGAGCTGTTTTTT.

The chain employs TRBV6-5 and TRBJ2-7; perhaps TRBD2 as D (6 bases). The germline V and J ends were trimmed by 4 bases and 2 bases, with 12 bases remaining between them. CDR3 length: 14 amino acids. Germline CDR1 MNHEY, CDR2 SVGAGI. The CDR3 nucleotides read TGTGCCAGCAGTTGGGGAGGTCAAACCTACGAGCAGTACTTC. This sequence encodes CASSWGGQTYEQYF.

This chain connects TRBV28 to TRBJ2-7; no firm D call. Trimming cost V 2 bases and J 4 bases, with 6 bases left between them. Germline CDR1 reads MDHEN; CDR2 reads SYDVKM. CDR3 length equals 12 residues. In DNA form, the CDR3 reads TGTGCCAGCAGTTTACTGGGATACGAGCAGTACTTC. Translation: CASSLLGYEQYF.

J is TRBJ2-7 and V is TRBV7-2; 11 bases agree with TRBD2. The CDR3 is 15 amino acids. V shed 5 bases and J 9 bases; nucleotides not matched to a gene: 12. Germline CDR1 reads SGHTA; CDR2 reads FQGNSA. DNA for the CDR3: TGTGCCAGCAGCCCCCTACTAGCGGGGGTTTCTGTGCAGTACTTC. This encodes CASSPLLAGVSVQYF.